The next 22 T cell receptor beta chains were all read from a single sample in a study of post-analysis software for immune sequencing data. Their recognized antigens are unknown. Unique molecular identifiers tagged the TCR beta cDNA libraries. TCRdb ran MiXCR on the PCR reads and lists one entry per CDR3 protein. Of almost 700,000 distinct CDR3 sequences in the sample, about 60% were seen once. Study-wide results and limits: When patients were compared with controls, five TRBV segments were more frequent, TRBV5-6, TRBV5-1 and TRBV20-1 among them.

The source material was blood. These receptors came from a girl aged 2-10 years with multiple sclerosis.

This clonotype was seen only a few times. The chain recombines TRBV29-1 with TRBJ2-5; 15 nucleotides line up with TRBD2. The germline V gene encodes CDR1 SQVTM and CDR2 ANQGSEA. The J segment lost 1 base and the V segment lost 6 bases, leaving 6 bases of the junction unmatched. The CDR3 loop spans 16 amino acids. The CDR3 DNA sequence: TGCAGCGTACCGGGACTAGCGGGGGGAAGCCAAGAGACCCAGTACTTC. Amino acids: CSVPGLAGGSQETQYF.

This clonotype was seen a handful of times. The V and J genes are TRBV5-1 and TRBJ2-1; D might be TRBD1 (6 bases). The CDR3 runs 14 residues. Trimming took off 1 base at V and 4 bases at J, with 9 bases between the two ends. Germline CDR1 reads SGHRS; CDR2 reads YFSETQ. In DNA form, the CDR3 reads TGCGCCAGCAGCTTGCGGACAGATTACAATGAGCAGTTCTTC. It is translated as CASSLRTDYNEQFF.

This chain uses TRBV7-2 with TRBJ1-1; D remains ambiguous. V lost 0 bases and J lost 0, with 11 bases in between. Germline CDR1 is SGHTA and CDR2 is FQGNSA. The CDR3 sequence is 16 residues long. CDR3 sequence reads: CASSLAPRGLNTEAFF. The DNA for the CDR3 is TGTGCCAGCAGCTTAGCTCCTCGGGGATTGAACACTGAAGCTTTCTTT.

This clonotype was found a few times. V is TRBV2 and J is TRBJ2-5; tentative D call: TRBD2 (5 bases). Trimming stripped 6 bases from V and 0 bases from J, with 8 bases between. Germline V gives CDR1 SNHLY, CDR2 FYNNEI. This CDR3 region has 13 residues. CDR3 region: CASRRVNQETQYF. DNA of the CDR3: TGTGCCAGCAGGAGGGTCAACCAAGAGACCCAGTACTTC. Together with reference TRBV2 and TRBJ2-5, the CDR3 gives the full variable domain: EPEVTQTPSHQVTQMGQEVILRCVPISNHLYFYWYRQILGQKVEFLVSFYNNEISEKSEIFDDQFSVERPDGSNFTLKIRSTKLEDSAMYFCASRRVNQETQYFGPGTRLLVL.

This clonotype was detected only a few times. The chain is built from TRBV6-5 and TRBJ2-1; 8 bases map to TRBD2. This CDR3 contains 16 residues. Looked up from germline, CDR1 is MNHEY and CDR2 is SVGAGI. Trimming removed 4 bases from V and 2 bases from J; junction bases left unmatched: 7. CDR3 in DNA: TGTGCCAGCAGTTCCTATAGCGGGACCACCTACAATGAGCAGTTCTTC. Translated: CASSSYSGTTYNEQFF.

The chain combines TRBV7-9 with TRBJ2-1; D is unclear. The CDR3 has 16 amino acids. The V and J ends lost 1 base and 1 base respectively, with 11 bases between them. Germline V gene data show CDR1 as SEHNR and CDR2 as FQNEAQ (reference sequence). For the CDR3, the DNA is TGTGCCAGCAGCTTAGGACTGGCCGTGTCCTACAATGAGCAGTTCTTC. As protein: CASSLGLAVSYNEQFF.

The chain couples TRBV5-8 to TRBJ2-1; 7 positions agree with TRBD2. V lost 0 bases to trimming and J lost 2 bases; unmatched junction nucleotides: 5. The CDR3 spans 16 residues. Germline CDR1 is SGHTS and CDR2 is YDEGEE. The CDR3 DNA is TGTGCCAGCAGCTTGGGTACGGCGGGGGCCTACAATGAGCAGTTCTTC. This translates into CASSLGTAGAYNEQFF.

This clonotype showed up just a few times. V is TRBV9 and J is TRBJ2-7; tentatively, D is TRBD2 (5 bases). The germline CDR1 and CDR2 sequences are SGDLS and YYNGEE. The CDR3 length is 14 residues. The V and J ends lost 1 base and 1 base respectively, with 9 bases between them. The CDR3 DNA reads TGTGCCAGCAGCGTATCAGCGGAGTCCTACGAGCAGTACTTC. The encoded protein is CASSVSAESYEQYF.

The chain carries TRBV6-2 or TRBV6-3 and TRBJ2-7, with 7 nucleotides matching TRBD1. Germline CDR1 MNHEY, CDR2 SVGEGT. The CDR3 spans 17 residues. Trimming removed 4 bases from V and 5 bases from J; junction bases left unmatched: 17. The CDR3 DNA is TGTGCCAGCAGTTTCCGGGGCCCGACAGGGTTTGTCAACGAGCAGTACTTC. Translation gives CASSFRGPTGFVNEQYF.

The chain is built from TRBV5-6 and TRBJ2-6, with 9 bases lining up with TRBD1. The CDR3 spans 20 residues. CDR1 SGHDT and CDR2 YYEEEE come from the germline V gene. Trimming took 0 bases from V and 1 from J; bases not matched to a gene: 11. This chain's CDR3 is CASSLVLRTGDVSGANVLTF. In DNA, the CDR3 is TGTGCCAGCAGCTTGGTTCTTCGGACAGGGGACGTTTCTGGGGCCAACGTCCTGACTTTC.

This chain uses TRBV6-1 with TRBJ2-7; D is uncertain. The DNA end lines up better with TRBJ2-5; the J call may be wrong. This CDR3 contains 13 residues. Germline values: CDR1 MNHNS, CDR2 SASEGT. CDR3 bases: TGTGCCAGCAGCTTACGGTATCGGGAGACCCAGTACTTC. This sequence encodes CASSLRYRETQYF.

This clonotype appeared a few times. The rearrangement uses TRBV13 and TRBJ2-5; 7 positions match TRBD1. The tail of the sequence fits TRBJ2-7 better, so the J call may be wrong. This CDR3 is 13 amino acids long. Germline V lookup: CDR1 PRHDT, CDR2 FYEKMQ (reference sequence). CDR3 nucleotides: TGTGCCAGCAGCCGACAGACAGGGCTCGAGCAGTACTTC. Encoded protein: CASSRQTGLEQYF.

This clonotype was found once. V gene TRBV5-1 combines with J gene TRBJ1-1, with D possibly being TRBD1 (5 bases). V gave up 4 bases and J gave up 0 bases, with 13 bases separating them. Germline values: CDR1 SGHRS, CDR2 YFSETQ. The CDR3 consists of 15 residues. The CDR3 DNA reads TGCGCCAGCAGCACCGAGACAGTAATGAACACTGAAGCTTTCTTT. Its translation: CASSTETVMNTEAFF.

The chain couples TRBV18 to TRBJ2-3; D may match TRBD1 or TRBD2 (6 bases each). The CDR3 is 14 amino acids. V was trimmed by 6 bases and J by 1 base, leaving 11 bases between them. Germline V gene sequence: CDR1 KGHSH, CDR2 LQKENI. The CDR3 DNA is TGTGCCAGCTCGCGGGACATCCGCACAGATACGCAGTATTTT. Residues: CASSRDIRTDTQYF.

This rearrangement joins TRBV11-2 to TRBJ2-1, with 11 bases that match TRBD2. Per the germline V gene, CDR1 is SGHAT and CDR2 is FQNNGV. V shed 2 bases, J shed 9 bases, and the junction held 15 bases outside the gene matches. The CDR3 totals 18 residues. For the CDR3, the DNA is TGTGCCAGCAGCTTAAAGCCTAGCGGGAGGCAACCATGGGGTGAGCAGTTCTTC. Translated, it gives CASSLKPSGRQPWGEQFF.

This chain links TRBV11-2 with TRBJ2-4; maybe TRBD2 (6 bases). V dropped 4 bases and J dropped 3 bases, with 10 bases sitting between them. This CDR3 is built from 14 residues. Germline loops: CDR1 SGHAT, CDR2 FQNNGV. The CDR3 loop reads CASSYGGSKNIQYF. As DNA, the CDR3 is TGTGCCAGCAGCTATGGGGGGAGCAAAAACATTCAGTACTTC.

The V call is TRBV7-2, the J call TRBJ2-4; D is uncertain. Germline loops: CDR1 SGHTA, CDR2 FQGNSA. V was shortened by 5 bases and J by 10 bases, with 21 bases between the two germline ends. The CDR3 has 15 residues. CDR3 in DNA: TGTGCCAGCAGCCCTTTCTTGGGCCTCACCCTTATTCAGTACTTC. Translation gives CASSPFLGLTLIQYF.

The chain has TRBV19 and TRBJ2-7; D gene uncertain. The germline CDR1 and CDR2 sequences are LNHDA and SQIVND (reference sequence). Trimming pared 1 base from V and 3 bases from J, leaving 10 bases between. The CDR3 loop spans 14 amino acids. The CDR3 region has the DNA TGTGCCAGTAGTATAGGTGGCCAGATCTACGAGCAGTACTTC. Amino acids: CASSIGGQIYEQYF.

The chain joins TRBV7-8 to TRBJ1-4, with no clear D. The ends were cut back, 1 base at V and 0 bases at J, with 15 bases in the middle. The CDR3 runs 18 residues. Germline CDR1 reads SGHVS; CDR2 reads FQNEAQ. The CDR3 DNA follows: TGTGCCAGCAGCTTAGGGTGGAGCGGACTAACAACTAATGAAAAACTGTTTTTT. This codes for CASSLGWSGLTTNEKLFF.

This chain connects TRBV7-9 to TRBJ1-1; D is perhaps TRBD1 (6 bases). The CDR3 length is 16 residues. The germline V gene has CDR1 SEHNR and CDR2 FQNEAQ (reference sequence). Trimming shortened V by 3 bases and J by 0 bases, and 14 bases separated the two germline ends. CDR3 DNA sequence: TGTGCCAGCAGCTTTCCAGGGGAAGGGATGAACACTGAAGCTTTCTTT. This gives the protein CASSFPGEGMNTEAFF.

The chain has TRBV9 and TRBJ1-1, with D uncertain. The CDR3 totals 11 residues. The V end lost 10 bases, the J end lost 0 bases, and 7 bases lay between the germline ends. Germline V gives CDR1 SGDLS, CDR2 YYNGEE. The CDR3 DNA sequence: TGTGCCGACCAGTTGAACACTGAAGCTTTCTTT. Translated, it gives CADQLNTEAFF.

This clonotype was observed a handful of times. The chain is built from TRBV5-5 and TRBJ2-7; 7 nucleotides line up with TRBD2. After removal of 0 bases from V and 0 bases from J, the junction contained 9 bases not matched to a gene. CDR1 and CDR2 from the germline V gene are SGHKS and YYEKEE (reference sequence). The CDR3 runs to 17 residues. The CDR3 spells CASSLVASGRSSYEQYF. The DNA of the CDR3 is TGTGCCAGCAGCTTGGTGGCTAGCGGCAGGAGCTCCTACGAGCAGTACTTC.